This T cell receptor (beta chain) appears in the sequencing data of a study of blood T cell repertoires in COVID-19. Study in general: The United States, Italy and Spain provided the acute and convalescent COVID-19 samples. Nucleic acid was either cDNA or gDNA, and it came from T cells, B-cell-depleted T cells, or PBMCs.

The CDR3 is 15 amino acids. Per germline, CDR1 SGHTA and CDR2 FQGNSA. Authors' data handling: Estimates of nucleated cell counts were drawn from the amplification of reference gene primers. Sequencing used immunoSEQ multiplex PCR; TCRdb keeps in-frame clones, though not all of them. V and J calls and clone size are given by that table; D and trimming were obtained from the DNA. The sample includes 60,000 to 80,000 clones, more than 70% of them seen just once. This clone was recorded once. A junction end diverges from the germline sequence, so it may reflect a read error. Specimen: peripheral blood. This TCR came from a man aged 45-60 years with COVID-19, enrolled during active disease. The genes are TRBV7-2 and TRBJ1-1; 7 nucleotides agree with TRBD1. The CDR3 nucleotides read TGTGCCACCAGCTTAGGGGGCTCTGGGAACACTGAAGCTTTCTTT. This gives the protein CATSLGGSGNTEAFF.